Detailed here is one T cell receptor (beta chain). Its target is unknown. This sample stems from a study of CD8 T cells in ankylosing spondylitis. The study's findings and limits: A motif in TCR beta, a set of under ten highly homologous variants, appeared characteristic of ankylosing spondylitis blood. Disease-associated clones were reportedly significantly overrepresented in matched ankylosing spondylitis synovial fluid.

Germline lookup yields CDR1 LNHNV and CDR2 YYDKDF (reference sequence). The CDR3 sequence is 13 residues long. J was trimmed by 9 bases and V by 5 bases; bases with no gene match: 7. The TCR beta libraries were generated through quantitative 5'-RACE incorporating molecular barcodes. TCRdb re-called the 5' RACE reads through MiXCR, storing one row per CDR3 protein. The sample consists of 270,000 or so distinct CDR3 sequences, over 15% of them appearing once. The sample consisted of blood, either unsorted or a sorted T cell fraction (not recorded which). This chain joins TRBV15 and TRBJ2-1; TRBD1 aligns across 7 bases. The TCR sequence derives from a male donor with ankylosing spondylitis or in good health (not recorded which). The CDR3 region is CATSPRGLGEQFF. The CDR3 DNA reads TGTGCCACCAGCCCCAGGGGGTTAGGTGAGCAGTTCTTC. The whole variable domain, filled in from reference TRBV15 and TRBJ2-1, reads DAMVIQNPRYQVTQFGKPVTLSCSQTLNHNVMYWYQQKSSQAPKLLFHYYDKDFNNEADTPDNFQSRRPNTSFCFLDIRSPGLGDTAMYLCATSPRGLGEQFFGPGTRLTVL.